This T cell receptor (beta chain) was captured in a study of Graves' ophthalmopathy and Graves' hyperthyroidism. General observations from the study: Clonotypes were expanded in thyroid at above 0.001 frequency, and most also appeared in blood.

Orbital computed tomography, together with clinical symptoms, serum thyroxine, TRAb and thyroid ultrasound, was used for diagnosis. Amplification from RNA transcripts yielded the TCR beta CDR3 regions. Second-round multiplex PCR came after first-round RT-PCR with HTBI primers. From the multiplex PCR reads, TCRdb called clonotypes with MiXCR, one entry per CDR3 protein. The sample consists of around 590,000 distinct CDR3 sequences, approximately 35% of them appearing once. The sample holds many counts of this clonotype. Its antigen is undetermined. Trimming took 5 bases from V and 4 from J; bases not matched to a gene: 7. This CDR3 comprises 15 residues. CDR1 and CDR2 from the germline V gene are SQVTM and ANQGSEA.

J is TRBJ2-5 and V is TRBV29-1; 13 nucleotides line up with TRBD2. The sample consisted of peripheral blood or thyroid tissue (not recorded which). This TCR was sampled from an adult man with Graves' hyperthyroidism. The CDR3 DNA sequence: TGCAGCGTTCATACTAGCGGGGGGGCGGGAGAGACCCAGTACTTC. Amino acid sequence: CSVHTSGGAGETQYF.